Below, 3 T cell receptor beta chains from the same sample are listed, as sequenced in a study of blood T cell repertoires in COVID-19. Measured with immunoSEQ multiplex PCR; TCRdb has only the in-frame clones, and not every one. This table holds some 160,000 clones, approximately 85% found once. Sequencing was done on a sample of peripheral blood. These receptors all stem from a woman older than 75 with COVID-19, enrolled during active disease.

V is TRBV18 and J is TRBJ2-5; 12 positions agree with TRBD2. The V and J ends lost 4 bases and 4 bases, in that order; junction bases with no gene match: 7. The CDR3 runs 16 residues. Germline lookup yields CDR1 KGHSH and CDR2 LQKENI. This CDR3 reads CASSRGLAGQGETQYF. CDR3 nucleotides: TGTGCCAGCTCACGTGGACTAGCGGGGCAAGGAGAGACCCAGTACTTC.

The chain is built from TRBV4-3 and TRBJ2-7, with 8 bases identical to TRBD1. The length of the CDR3 is 15 residues. V trimming: 0 bases; J trimming: 2 bases; junction bases outside the gene matches: 3. The V gene's germline CDR1 is LGHNA and CDR2 YSLEER. Here the CDR3 DNA reads TGCGCCAGCAGCCAAGACCCGACAGGGGCCTACGAGCAGTACTTC. Translation gives CASSQDPTGAYEQYF.

This rearrangement joins TRBV2 to TRBJ2-5, with 11 bases identical to TRBD1. Trimming removed 4 bases from V and 3 bases from J; junction bases left unmatched: 4. The CDR3 runs to 15 residues. Germline loops: CDR1 SNHLY, CDR2 FYNNEI. CDR3 in amino acids: CASSGTGGAEETQYF. The CDR3 DNA reads TGTGCCAGCAGTGGGACAGGGGGCGCCGAAGAGACCCAGTACTTC.